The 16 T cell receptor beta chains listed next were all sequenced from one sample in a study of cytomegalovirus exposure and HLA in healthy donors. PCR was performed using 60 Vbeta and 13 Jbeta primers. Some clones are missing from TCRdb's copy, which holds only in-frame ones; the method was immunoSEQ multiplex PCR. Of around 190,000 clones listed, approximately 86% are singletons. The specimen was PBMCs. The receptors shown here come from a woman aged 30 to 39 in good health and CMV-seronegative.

Written as DNA, the CDR3 is TGTGCCAGCAGCGCCCGACTAGGATTCCACCAAGAGACCCAGTACTTC. The encoded protein is CASSARLGFHQETQYF. The chain couples TRBV9 to TRBJ2-5, with TRBD2 as a possible D gene (6 bases). V lost 3 bases to trimming and J lost 0 bases, with 15 bases between them. This CDR3 has 16 residues. Germline V lookup: CDR1 SGDLS, CDR2 YYNGEE.

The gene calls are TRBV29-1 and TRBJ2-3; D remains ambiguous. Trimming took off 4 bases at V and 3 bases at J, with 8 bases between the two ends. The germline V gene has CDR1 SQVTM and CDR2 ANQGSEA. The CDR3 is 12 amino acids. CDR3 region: CSVGTGTDTQYF. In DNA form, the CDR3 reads TGCAGCGTTGGAACCGGGACAGATACGCAGTATTTT.

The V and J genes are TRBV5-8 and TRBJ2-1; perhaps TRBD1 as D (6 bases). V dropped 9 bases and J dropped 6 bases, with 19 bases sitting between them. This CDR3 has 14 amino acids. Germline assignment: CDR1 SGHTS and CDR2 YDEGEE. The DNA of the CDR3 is TGTGCCATAAGACTGGTCAGGGGAATCAATGAGCAGTTCTTC. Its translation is CAIRLVRGINEQFF.

This chain's CDR3 is CASSPLRSHAGGSNTGELFF. The CDR3 region has the DNA TGTGCCAGCTCGCCCTTGAGGTCACACGCGGGGGGGTCGAACACCGGGGAGCTGTTTTTT. This chain joins TRBV18 and TRBJ2-2, with 9 nucleotides matching TRBD2. This CDR3 comprises 20 residues. V lost 6 bases and J lost 0; bases outside the gene matches: 17. Per the germline V gene, CDR1 is KGHSH and CDR2 is LQKENI.

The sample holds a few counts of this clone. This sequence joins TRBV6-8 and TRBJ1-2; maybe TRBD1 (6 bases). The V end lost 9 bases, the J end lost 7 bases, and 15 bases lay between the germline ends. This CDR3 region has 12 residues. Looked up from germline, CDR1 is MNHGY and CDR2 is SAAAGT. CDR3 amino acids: CASRRTVRGYTF. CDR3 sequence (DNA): TGTGCCAGTCGGCGGACAGTCCGTGGCTACACCTTC.

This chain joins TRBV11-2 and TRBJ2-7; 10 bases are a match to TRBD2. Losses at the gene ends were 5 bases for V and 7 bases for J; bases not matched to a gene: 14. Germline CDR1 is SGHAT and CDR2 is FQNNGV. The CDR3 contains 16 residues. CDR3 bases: TGTGCCAGCAGCCCAACCCTCCTAGCGGGAGCTGAAGAGCAGTACTTC. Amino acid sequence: CASSPTLLAGAEEQYF.

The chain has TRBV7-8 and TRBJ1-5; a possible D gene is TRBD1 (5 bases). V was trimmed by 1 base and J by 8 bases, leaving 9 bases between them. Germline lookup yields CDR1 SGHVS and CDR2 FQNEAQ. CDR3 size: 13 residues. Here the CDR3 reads CASSLGPGEPQHF. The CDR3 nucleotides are TGTGCCAGCAGCTTAGGTCCGGGGGAGCCCCAGCATTTT.

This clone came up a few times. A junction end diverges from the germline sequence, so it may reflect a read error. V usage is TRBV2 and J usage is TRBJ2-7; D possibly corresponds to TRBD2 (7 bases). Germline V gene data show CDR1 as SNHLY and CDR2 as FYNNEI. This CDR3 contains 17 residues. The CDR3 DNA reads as TGTGCCAGCAGTATACCAGTGGGGGGGCACCGGGGGGACGAACAGTACTTC. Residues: CASSIPVGGHRGDEQYF.

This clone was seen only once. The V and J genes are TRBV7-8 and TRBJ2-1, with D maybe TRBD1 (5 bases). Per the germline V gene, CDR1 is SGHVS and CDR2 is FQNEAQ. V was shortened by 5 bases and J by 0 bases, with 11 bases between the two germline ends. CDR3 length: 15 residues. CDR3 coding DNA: TGTGCCAGCAGCCCGAGACAGCGCTCCTACAATGAGCAGTTCTTC. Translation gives CASSPRQRSYNEQFF. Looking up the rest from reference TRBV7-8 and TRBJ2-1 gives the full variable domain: GAGVSQSPRYKVAKRGQDVALRCDPISGHVSLFWYQQALGQGPEFLTYFQNEAQLDKSGLPSDRFFAERPEGSVSTLKIQRTQQEDSAVYLCASSPRQRSYNEQFFGPGTRLTVL.

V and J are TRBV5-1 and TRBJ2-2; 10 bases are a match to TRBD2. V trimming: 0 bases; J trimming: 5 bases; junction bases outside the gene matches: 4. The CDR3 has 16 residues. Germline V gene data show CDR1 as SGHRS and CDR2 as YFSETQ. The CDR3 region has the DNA TGCGCCAGCAGCTTGGAGCTAGCGGGAGATACCGGGGAGCTGTTTTTT. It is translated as CASSLELAGDTGELFF.

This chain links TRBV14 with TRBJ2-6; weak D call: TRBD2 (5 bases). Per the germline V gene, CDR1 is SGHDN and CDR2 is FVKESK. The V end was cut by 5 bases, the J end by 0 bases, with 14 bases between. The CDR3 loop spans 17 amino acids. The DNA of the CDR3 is TGTGCCAGCAGCTCCAGAGGACGGGACTCTGGGGCCAACGTCCTGACTTTC. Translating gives CASSSRGRDSGANVLTF.

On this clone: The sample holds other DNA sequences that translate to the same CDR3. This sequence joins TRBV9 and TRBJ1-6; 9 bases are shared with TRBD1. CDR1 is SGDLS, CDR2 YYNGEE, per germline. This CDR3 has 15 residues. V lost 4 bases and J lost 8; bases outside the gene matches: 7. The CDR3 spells CASSFPTGGDSPLHF. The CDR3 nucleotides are TGTGCCAGCAGCTTCCCGACAGGGGGAGATTCACCCCTCCACTTT.

The CDR3 DNA follows: TGCGCCAGCAGCCATCATACAGCGGGAGGAAACTACGAGCAGTACTTC. Translation: CASSHHTAGGNYEQYF. This chain connects TRBV4-1 to TRBJ2-7; 9 bases are shared with TRBD2. The CDR3 consists of 16 residues. Losses at the gene ends were 3 bases for V and 3 bases for J; bases not matched to a gene: 9. Germline CDR1 and CDR2: MGHRA and YSYEKL.

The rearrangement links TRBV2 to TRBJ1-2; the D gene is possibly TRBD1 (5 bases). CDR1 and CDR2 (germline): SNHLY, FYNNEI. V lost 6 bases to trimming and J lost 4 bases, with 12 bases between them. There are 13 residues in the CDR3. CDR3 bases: TGTGCCAGCAGCCCTGGGGCAGCCTATGGCTACACCTTC. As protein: CASSPGAAYGYTF.

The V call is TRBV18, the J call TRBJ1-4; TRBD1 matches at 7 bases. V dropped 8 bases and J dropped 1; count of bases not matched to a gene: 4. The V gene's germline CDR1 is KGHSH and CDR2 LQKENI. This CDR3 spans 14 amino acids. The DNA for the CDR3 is TGTGCCAGCGCCCGGACAGGAACTAATGAAAAACTGTTTTTT. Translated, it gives CASARTGTNEKLFF.

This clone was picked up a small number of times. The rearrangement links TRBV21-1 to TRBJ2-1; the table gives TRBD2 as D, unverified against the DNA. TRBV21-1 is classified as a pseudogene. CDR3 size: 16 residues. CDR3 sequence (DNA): TGTGCCAGCAGCGCGGCATCTAGCGGGGGTTACAATGAGCAGTTCTTC. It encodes CASSAASSGGYNEQFF.